A selection of T cell receptor beta chains follows, all from one sample in a study of identical twins. TCRdb re-called the 5' RACE reads with MiXCR, one entry per CDR3 protein. The sample lists about 220,000 distinct CDR3 sequences, approximately 9% occurring once. Sample: memory (CD45RO+) T cells sorted from blood. These receptors came from a woman aged 18-30 years in good health. CDR3s include the opening cysteine and the closing phenylalanine or tryptophan.

v_call cdr3_aa
TRBV2 CASTWAWGGSEQYF
TRBV7-3 CASSSTSGGNTDTQYF
TRBV24-1 CATSDFPAGATYEQYF
TRBV5-6 CARGPGILYNEQFF
TRBV20-1 CSASGRGAGTEAFF
TRBV5-1 CASSKGFTGADTQYF
TRBV5-1 CASSFSQTNTEAFF
TRBV5-1 CASRKEGVEQFF
TRBV5-1 CASSLPWVSNGYTF
TRBV7-4 CACCPHTGRTNTGELFF
TRBV12-3/TRBV12-4 CASSFGTGGYGYTF
TRBV20-1 CSAIQGSSGANVLTF
TRBV4-1 CASSQGPDRGQNYGYTF
TRBV7-9 CASSPRLAVSNEQFF
TRBV20-1 CSARDGSGISGSYTF
TRBV20-1 CSAFQGARGNTIYF
TRBV12-3/TRBV12-4 CASSPLTGGDRQPQHF
TRBV27 CASSLTGTSGRTQYF
TRBV18 CASSPRGPSGMTGELVF
TRBV11-2 CASSRPSMVAGEQFF
TRBV3-1 CASSPRDRGGEAFF
TRBV29-1 CSVAHGGRADNEQYF